This T cell receptor (beta chain) was sequenced during a study of cytomegalovirus exposure and HLA in healthy donors. V lost 3 bases, J lost 4 bases, and 16 bases lay in between. Germline V gene sequence: CDR1 LNHDA, CDR2 SQIVND (reference sequence). The CDR3 consists of 16 residues. It was with 60 Vbeta and 13 Jbeta primers that the PCR ran. TCRdb's copy holds only in-frame clones and misses some; the assay was immunoSEQ multiplex PCR. The sample consists of about 190,000 clones, around 73% of them appearing once. This clone was found once. This receptor was identified in a woman younger than 45 in good health and CMV-seropositive. This rearrangement joins TRBV19 to TRBJ1-5; D is undetermined. The sequenced material came from PBMCs. The CDR3 region is CASSMAGTILNQPQHF. In DNA, the CDR3 is TGTGCCAGTAGTATGGCGGGTACCATTCTTAATCAGCCCCAGCATTTT. The full variable domain, in which reference TRBV19 and TRBJ1-5 provide the parts outside the CDR3, is DGGITQSPKYLFRKEGQNVTLSCEQNLNHDAMYWYRQDPGQGLRLIYYSQIVNDFQKGDIAEGYSVSREKKESFPLTVTSAQKNPTAFYLCASSMAGTILNQPQHFGDGTRLSIL.